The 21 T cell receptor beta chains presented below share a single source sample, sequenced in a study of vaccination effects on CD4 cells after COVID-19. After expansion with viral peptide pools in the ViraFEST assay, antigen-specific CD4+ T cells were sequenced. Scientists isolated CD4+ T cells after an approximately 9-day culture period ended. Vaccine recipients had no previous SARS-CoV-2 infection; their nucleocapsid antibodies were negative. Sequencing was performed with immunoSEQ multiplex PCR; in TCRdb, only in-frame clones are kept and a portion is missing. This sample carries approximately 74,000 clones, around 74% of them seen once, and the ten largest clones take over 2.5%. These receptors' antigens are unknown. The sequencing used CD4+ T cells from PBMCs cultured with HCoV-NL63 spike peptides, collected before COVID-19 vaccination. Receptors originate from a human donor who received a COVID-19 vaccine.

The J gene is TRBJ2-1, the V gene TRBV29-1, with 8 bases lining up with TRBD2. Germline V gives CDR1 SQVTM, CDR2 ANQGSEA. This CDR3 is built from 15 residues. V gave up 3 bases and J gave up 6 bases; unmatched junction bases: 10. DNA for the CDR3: TGCAGCGTTGACGCCGGGACTAGTGGAGGCAATGAGCAGTTCTTC. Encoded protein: CSVDAGTSGGNEQFF.

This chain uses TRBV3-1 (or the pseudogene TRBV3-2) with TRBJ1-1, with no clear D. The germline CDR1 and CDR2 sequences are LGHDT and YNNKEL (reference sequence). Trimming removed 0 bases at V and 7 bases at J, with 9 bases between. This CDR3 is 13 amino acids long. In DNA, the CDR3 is TGTGCCAGCAGCCAAGATAACCGGGGTGAAGCTTTCTTT. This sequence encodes CASSQDNRGEAFF.

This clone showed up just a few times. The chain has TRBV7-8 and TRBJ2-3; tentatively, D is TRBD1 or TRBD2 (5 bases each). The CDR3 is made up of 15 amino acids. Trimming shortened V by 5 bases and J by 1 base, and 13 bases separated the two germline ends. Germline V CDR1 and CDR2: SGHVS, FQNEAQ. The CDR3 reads CASSEYLGGTDTQYF. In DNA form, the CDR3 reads TGTGCCAGCAGCGAATACCTGGGGGGCACAGATACGCAGTATTTT.

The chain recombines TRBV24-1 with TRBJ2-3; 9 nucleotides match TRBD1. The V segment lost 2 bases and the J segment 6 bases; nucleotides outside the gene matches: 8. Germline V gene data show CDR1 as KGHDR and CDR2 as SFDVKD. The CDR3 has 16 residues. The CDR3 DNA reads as TGTGCCACCAGTGATTACACAGGGGGCAAAGCGGATACGCAGTATTTT. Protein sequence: CATSDYTGGKADTQYF.

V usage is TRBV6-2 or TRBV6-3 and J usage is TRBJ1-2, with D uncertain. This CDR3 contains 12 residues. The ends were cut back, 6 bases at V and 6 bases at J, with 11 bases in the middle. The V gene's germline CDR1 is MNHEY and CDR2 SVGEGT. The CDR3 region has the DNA TGTGCCAGCAGCCACCAGGAGAATGGCTACACCTTC. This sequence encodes CASSHQENGYTF.

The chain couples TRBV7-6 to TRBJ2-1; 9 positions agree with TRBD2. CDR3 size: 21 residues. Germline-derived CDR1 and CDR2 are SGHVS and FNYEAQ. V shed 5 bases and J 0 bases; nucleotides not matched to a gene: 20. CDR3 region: CASSRTANTGTSSSSYNEQFF. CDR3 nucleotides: TGTGCCAGCAGCCGTACCGCCAACACCGGGACTAGCTCGAGCTCCTACAATGAGCAGTTCTTC.

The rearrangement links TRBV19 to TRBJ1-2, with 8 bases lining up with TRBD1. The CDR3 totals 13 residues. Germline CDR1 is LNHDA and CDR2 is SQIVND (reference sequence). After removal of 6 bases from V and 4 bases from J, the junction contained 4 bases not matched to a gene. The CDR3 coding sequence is TGTGCCAGTAGACAGACAGGGGCCTATGGCTACACCTTC. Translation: CASRQTGAYGYTF.

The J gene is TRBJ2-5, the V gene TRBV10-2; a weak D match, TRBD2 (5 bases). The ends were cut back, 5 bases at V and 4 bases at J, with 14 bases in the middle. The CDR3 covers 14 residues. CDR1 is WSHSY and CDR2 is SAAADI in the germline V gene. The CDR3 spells CASSKASGVETQYF. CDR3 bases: TGCGCCAGCAGTAAGGCGTCCGGGGTAGAGACCCAGTACTTC.

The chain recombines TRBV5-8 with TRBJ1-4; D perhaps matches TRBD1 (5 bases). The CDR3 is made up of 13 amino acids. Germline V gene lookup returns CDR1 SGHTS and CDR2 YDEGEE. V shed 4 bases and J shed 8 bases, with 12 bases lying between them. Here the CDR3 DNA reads TGTGCCAGCAGCCAGGGTTATCGGGAAAAACTGTTTTTT. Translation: CASSQGYREKLFF.

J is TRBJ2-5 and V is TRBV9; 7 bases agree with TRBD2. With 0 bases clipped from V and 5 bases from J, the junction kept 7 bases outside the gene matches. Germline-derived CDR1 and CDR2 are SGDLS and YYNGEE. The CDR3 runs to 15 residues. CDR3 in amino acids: CASSVAGGNVETQYF. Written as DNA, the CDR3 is TGTGCCAGCAGCGTAGCGGGGGGTAATGTCGAGACCCAGTACTTC.

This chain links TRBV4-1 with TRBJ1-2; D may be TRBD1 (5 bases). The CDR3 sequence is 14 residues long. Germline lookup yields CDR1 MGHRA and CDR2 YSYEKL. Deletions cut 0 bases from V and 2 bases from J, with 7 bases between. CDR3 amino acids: CASSQDRGNYGYTF. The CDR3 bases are TGCGCCAGCAGCCAAGATAGGGGAAACTATGGCTACACCTTC.

For the CDR3, the DNA is TGTGCCAGCAGCTCCGAGGGCCCTGAGCAGTTCTTC. Residues: CASSSEGPEQFF. This chain connects TRBV7-3 to TRBJ2-1, with TRBD2 as a possible D gene (5 bases). Between the trimmed V and J ends, which lost 4 bases and 9 bases, there was a span of 10 bases. The CDR3 loop spans 12 amino acids. Germline V lookup: CDR1 SGHTA, CDR2 FQGTGA. Complete variable domain (other parts from reference TRBV7-3 and TRBJ2-1): GAGVSQTPSNKVTEKGKYVELRCDPISGHTALYWYRQSLGQGPEFLIYFQGTGAADDSGLPNDRFFAVRPEGSVSTLKIQRTERGDSAVYLCASSSEGPEQFFGPGTRLTVL.

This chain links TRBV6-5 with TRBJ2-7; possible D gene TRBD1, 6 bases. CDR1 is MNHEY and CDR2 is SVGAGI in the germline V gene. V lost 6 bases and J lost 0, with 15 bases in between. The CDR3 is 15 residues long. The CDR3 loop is CASSWGHLSSYEQYV. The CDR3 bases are TGTGCCAGCAGCTGGGGACACCTCAGCTCCTACGAGCAGTACGTC.

CDR3 in DNA: TGTGCCAGCGCCCGATGGAATCAGCCCCAGCATTTT. Residues: CASARWNQPQHF. The chain has TRBV2 and TRBJ1-5, with no clear D. V was cut by 8 bases and J by 4 bases, with 9 bases left in between. This CDR3 has 12 amino acids. The germline CDR1 and CDR2 sequences are SNHLY and FYNNEI.

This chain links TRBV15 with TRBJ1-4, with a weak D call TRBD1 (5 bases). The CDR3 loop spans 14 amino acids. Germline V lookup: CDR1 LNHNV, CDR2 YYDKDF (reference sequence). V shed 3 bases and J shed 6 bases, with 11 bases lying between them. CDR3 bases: TGTGCCACCAGCAGGGGGGGTTCTGATGAAAAACTGTTTTTT. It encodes CATSRGGSDEKLFF.

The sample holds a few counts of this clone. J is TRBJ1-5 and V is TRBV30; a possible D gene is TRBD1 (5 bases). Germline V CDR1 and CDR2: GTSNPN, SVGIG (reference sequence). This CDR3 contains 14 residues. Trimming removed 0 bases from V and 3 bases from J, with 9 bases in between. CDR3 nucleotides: TGTGCCTGGAGTGTAGGGGCTCCCAATCAGCCCCAGCATTTT. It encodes CAWSVGAPNQPQHF.

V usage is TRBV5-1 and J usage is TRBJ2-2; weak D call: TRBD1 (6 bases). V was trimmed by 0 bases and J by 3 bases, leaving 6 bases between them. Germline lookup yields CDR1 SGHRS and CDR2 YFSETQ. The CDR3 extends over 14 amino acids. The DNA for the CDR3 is TGCGCCAGCAGCTTGGGACAGGACACCGGGGAGCTGTTTTTT. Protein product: CASSLGQDTGELFF.

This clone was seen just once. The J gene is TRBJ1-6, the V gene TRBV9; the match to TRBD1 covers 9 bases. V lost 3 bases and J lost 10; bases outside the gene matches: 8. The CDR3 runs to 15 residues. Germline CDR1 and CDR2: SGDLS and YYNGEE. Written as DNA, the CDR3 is TGTGCCAGCAGCGGGGGGACAGGGTATGAATCACCCCTCCACTTT. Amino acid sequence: CASSGGTGYESPLHF.

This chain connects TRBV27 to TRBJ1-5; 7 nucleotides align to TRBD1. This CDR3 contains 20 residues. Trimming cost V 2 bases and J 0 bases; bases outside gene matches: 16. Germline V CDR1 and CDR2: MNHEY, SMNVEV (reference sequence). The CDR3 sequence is CASSLLTAGTAVTSNQPQHF. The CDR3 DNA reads TGTGCCAGCAGTTTACTAACTGCCGGGACAGCAGTCACTAGCAATCAGCCCCAGCATTTT.

The CDR3 DNA reads as TGTGCCAGCAGCCCTAACAGGGGGAGCGAGCAGTACGTC. Residues: CASSPNRGSEQYV. This chain connects TRBV7-9 to TRBJ2-7; the match to TRBD1 covers 8 bases. Germline CDR1 is SEHNR and CDR2 is FQNEAQ (reference sequence). The junction had 6 bases not matched to a gene; V was cut back by 5 bases and J by 6 bases. This CDR3 comprises 13 residues.

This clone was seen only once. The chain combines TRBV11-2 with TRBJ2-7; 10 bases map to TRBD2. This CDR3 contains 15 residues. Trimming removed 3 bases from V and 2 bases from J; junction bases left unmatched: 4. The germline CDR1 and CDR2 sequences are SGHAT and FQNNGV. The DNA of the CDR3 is TGTGCCAGCAGCTTTACAGGACTAGCGGCCTACGAGCAGTACGTC. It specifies CASSFTGLAAYEQYV.